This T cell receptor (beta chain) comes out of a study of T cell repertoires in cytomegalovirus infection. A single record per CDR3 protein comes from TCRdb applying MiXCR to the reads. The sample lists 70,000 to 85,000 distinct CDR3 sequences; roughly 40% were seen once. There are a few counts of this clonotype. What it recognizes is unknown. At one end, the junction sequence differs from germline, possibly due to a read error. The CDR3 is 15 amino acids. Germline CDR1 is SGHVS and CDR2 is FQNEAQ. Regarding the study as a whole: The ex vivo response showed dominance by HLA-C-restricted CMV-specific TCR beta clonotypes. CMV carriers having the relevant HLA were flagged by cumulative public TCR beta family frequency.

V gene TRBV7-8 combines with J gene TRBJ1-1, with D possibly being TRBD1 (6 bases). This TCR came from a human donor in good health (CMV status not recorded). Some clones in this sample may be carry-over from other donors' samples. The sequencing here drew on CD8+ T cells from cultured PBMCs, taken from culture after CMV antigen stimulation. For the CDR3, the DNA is TGTGCCAGCAGCGTAGCGTTGGGACAGAACACTGAAGCTTTCTTT. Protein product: CASSVALGQNTEAFF.